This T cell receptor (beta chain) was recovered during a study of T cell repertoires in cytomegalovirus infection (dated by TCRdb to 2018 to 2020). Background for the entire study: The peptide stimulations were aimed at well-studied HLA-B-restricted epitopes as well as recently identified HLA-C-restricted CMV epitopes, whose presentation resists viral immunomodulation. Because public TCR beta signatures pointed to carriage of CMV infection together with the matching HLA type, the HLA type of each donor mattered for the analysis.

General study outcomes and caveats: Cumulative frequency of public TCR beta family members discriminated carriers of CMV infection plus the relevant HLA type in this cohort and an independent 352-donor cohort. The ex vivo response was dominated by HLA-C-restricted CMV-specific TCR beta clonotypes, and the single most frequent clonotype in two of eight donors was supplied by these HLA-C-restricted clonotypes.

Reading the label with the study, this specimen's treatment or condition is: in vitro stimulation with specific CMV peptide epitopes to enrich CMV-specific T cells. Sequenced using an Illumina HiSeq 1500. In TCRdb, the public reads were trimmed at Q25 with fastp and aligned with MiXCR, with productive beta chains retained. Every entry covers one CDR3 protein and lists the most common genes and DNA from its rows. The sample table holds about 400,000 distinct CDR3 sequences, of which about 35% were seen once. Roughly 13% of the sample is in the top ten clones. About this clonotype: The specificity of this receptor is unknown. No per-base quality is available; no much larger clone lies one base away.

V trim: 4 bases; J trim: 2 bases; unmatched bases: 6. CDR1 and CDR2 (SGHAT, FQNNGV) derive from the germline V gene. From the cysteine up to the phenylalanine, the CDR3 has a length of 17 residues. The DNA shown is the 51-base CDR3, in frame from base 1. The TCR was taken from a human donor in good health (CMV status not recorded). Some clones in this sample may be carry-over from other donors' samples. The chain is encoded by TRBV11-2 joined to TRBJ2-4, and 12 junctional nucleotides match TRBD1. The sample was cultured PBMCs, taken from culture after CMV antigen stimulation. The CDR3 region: CASSWRDRGPSKNIQYF. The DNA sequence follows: TGTGCCAGCAGCTGGAGGGACAGGGGGCCATCCAAAAACATTCAGTACTTC.